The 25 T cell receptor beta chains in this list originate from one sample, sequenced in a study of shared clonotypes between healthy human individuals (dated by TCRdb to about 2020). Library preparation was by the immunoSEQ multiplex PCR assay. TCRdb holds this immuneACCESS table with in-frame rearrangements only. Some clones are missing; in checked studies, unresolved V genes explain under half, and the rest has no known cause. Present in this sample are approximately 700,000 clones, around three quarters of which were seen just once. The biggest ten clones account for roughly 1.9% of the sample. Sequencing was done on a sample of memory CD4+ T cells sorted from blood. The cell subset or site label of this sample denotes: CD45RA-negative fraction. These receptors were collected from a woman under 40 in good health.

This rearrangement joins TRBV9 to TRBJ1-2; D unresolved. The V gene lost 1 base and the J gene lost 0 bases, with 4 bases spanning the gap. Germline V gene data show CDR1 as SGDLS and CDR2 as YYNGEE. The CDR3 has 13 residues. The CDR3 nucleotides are TGTGCCAGCAGCGTAATGGCTAACTATGGCTACACCTTC. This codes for CASSVMANYGYTF.

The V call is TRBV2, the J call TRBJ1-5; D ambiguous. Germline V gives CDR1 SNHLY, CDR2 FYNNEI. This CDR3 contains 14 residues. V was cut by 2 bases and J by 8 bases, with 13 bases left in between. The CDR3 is CASSESILREPQHF. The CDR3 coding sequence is TGTGCCAGCAGTGAATCTATCCTTAGGGAGCCCCAGCATTTT.

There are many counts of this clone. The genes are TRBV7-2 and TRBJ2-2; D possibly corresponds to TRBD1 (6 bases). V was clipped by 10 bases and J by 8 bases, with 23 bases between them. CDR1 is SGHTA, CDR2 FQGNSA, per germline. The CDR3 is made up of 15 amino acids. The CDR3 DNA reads TGTGCCAACGCACGGGCAGGGACATTTAGAGGGGAGCTGTTTTTT. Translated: CANARAGTFRGELFF.

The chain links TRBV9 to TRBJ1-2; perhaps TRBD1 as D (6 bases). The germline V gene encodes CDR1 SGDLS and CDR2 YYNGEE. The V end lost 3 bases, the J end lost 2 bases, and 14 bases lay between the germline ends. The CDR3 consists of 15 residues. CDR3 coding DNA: TGTGCCAGCAGCGAGGGGGTGACGGGAAACTATGGCTACACCTTC. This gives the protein CASSEGVTGNYGYTF.

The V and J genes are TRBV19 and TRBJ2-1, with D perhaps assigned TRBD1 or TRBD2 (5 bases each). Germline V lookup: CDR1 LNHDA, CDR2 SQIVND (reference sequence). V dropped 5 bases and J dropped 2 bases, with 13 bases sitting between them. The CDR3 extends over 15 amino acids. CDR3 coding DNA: TGTGCCAGTAGTCCAGAGTGGGGACCCTACAATGAGCAGTTCTTC. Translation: CASSPEWGPYNEQFF.

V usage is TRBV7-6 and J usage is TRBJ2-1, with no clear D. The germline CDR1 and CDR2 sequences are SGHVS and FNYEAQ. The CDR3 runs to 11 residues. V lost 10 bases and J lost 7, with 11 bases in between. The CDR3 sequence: CAIRGENEQFF. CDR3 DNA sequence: TGTGCCATCCGTGGGGAAAATGAGCAGTTCTTC.

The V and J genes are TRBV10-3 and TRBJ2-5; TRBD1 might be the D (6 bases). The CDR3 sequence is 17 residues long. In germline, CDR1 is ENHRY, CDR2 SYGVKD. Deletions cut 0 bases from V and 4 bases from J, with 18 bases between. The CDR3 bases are TGTGCCATCAGTGAGTCGGGATTCGACAGGCTTCGAGAGACCCAGTACTTC. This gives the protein CAISESGFDRLRETQYF.

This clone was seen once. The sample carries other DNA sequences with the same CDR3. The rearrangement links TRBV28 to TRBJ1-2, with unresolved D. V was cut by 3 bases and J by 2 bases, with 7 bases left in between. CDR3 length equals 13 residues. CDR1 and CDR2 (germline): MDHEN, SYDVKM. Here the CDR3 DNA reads TGTGCCAGCAGTTTCTCGAGGAACTATGGCTACACCTTC. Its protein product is CASSFSRNYGYTF.

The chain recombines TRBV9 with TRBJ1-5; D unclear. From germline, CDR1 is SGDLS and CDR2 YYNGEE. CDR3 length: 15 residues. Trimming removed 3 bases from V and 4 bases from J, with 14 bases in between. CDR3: CASSAREGWNQPQHF. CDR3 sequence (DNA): TGTGCCAGCAGCGCTCGTGAGGGATGGAATCAGCCCCAGCATTTT.

The CDR3 DNA reads as TGTGCCAGTAGTATAGAGGGAGGCTCTGGGGCCAACGTCCTGACTTTC. The encoded protein is CASSIEGGSGANVLTF. J is TRBJ2-6 and V is TRBV19, with a possible D match to TRBD2 (6 bases). The CDR3 extends over 16 amino acids. Germline V gene lookup returns CDR1 LNHDA and CDR2 SQIVND (reference sequence). V was cut by 0 bases and J by 0 bases, with 6 bases left in between.

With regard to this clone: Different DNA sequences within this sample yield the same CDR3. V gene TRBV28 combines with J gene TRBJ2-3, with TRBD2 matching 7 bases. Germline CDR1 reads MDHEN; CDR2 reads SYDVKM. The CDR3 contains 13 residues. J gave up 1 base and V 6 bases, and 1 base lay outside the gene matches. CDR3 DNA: TGTGCCAGCAGCCGGGGGGGCACAGATACGCAGTATTTT. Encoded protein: CASSRGGTDTQYF.

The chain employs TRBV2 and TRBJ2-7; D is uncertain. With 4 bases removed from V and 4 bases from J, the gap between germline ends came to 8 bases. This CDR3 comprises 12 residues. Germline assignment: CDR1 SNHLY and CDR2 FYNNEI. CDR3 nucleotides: TGTGCCAGCAGTGGGGGTTGGTACGAGCAGTACTTC. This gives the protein CASSGGWYEQYF.

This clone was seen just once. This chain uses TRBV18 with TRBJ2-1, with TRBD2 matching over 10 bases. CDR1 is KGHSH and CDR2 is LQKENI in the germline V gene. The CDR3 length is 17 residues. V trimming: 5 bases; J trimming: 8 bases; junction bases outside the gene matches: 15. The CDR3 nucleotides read TGTGCCAGCTCAGGGCAGCTGCTAGCGGGAGAACATCATGAGCAGTTCTTC. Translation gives CASSGQLLAGEHHEQFF. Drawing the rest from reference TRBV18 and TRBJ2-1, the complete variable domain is NAGVMQNPRHLVRRRGQEARLRCSPMKGHSHVYWYRQLPEEGLKFMVYLQKENIIDESGMPKERFSAEFPKEGPSILRIQQVVRGDSAAYFCASSGQLLAGEHHEQFFGPGTRLTVL.

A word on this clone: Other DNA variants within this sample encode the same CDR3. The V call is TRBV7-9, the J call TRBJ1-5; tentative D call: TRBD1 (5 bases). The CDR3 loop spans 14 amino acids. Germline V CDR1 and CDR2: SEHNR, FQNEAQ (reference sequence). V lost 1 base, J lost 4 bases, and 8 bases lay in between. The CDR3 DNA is TGTGCCAGCAGCTTAGGAGGGGATAATCAGCCCCAGCATTTT. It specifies CASSLGGDNQPQHF.

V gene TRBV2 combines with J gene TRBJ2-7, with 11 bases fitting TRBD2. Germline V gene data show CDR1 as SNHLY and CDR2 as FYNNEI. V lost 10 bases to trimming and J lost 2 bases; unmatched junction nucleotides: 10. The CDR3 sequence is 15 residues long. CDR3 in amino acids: CATTDGTSGPYEQYF. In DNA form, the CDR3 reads TGTGCCACCACCGATGGGACTAGCGGACCCTACGAGCAGTACTTC.

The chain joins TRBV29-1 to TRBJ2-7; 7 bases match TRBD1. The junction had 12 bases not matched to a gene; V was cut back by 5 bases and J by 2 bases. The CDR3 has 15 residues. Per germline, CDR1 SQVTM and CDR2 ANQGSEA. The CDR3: CSVIQGVYPAYEQYF. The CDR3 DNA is TGCAGCGTTATCCAGGGGGTATATCCCGCCTACGAGCAGTACTTC.

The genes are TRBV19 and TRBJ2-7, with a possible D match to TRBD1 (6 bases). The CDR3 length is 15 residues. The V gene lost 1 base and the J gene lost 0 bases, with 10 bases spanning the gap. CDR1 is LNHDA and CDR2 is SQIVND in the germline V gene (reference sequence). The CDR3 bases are TGTGCCAGTAGTATAGTGGGGACAAACTCCTACGAGCAGTACTTC. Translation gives CASSIVGTNSYEQYF.

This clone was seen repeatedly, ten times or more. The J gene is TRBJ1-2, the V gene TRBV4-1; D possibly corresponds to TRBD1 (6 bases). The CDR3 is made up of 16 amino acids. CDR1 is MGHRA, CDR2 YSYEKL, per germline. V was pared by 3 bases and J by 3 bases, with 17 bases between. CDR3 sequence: CASSQGAGASYYGYTF. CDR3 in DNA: TGCGCCAGCAGCCAGGGGGCGGGGGCGTCTTACTATGGCTACACCTTC.

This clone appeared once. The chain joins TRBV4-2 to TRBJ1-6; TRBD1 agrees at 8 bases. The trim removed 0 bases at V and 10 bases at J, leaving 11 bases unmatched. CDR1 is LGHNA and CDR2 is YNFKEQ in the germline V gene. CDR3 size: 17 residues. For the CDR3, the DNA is TGTGCCAGCAGCCAAGATTTCCGAGACAGGGGCAGGTCACCCCTCCACTTT. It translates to CASSQDFRDRGRSPLHF.

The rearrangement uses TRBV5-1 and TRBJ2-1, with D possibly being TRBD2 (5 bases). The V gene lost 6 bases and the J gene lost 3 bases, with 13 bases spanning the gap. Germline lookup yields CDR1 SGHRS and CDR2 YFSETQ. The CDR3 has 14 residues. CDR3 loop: CASNLGGSYNEQFF. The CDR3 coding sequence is TGCGCCAGCAACTTAGGTGGGAGCTACAATGAGCAGTTCTTC. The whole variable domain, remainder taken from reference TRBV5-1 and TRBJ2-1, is KAGVTQTPRYLIKTRGQQVTLSCSPISGHRSVSWYQQTPGQGLQFLFEYFSETQRNKGNFPGRFSGRQFSNSRSEMNVSTLELGDSALYLCASNLGGSYNEQFFGPGTRLTVL.

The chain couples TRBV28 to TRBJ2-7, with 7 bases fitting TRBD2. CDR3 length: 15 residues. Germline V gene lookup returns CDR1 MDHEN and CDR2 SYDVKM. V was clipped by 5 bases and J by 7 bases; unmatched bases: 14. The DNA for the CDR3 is TGTGCCAGCAGTGCGGACCTATTGGAGCGGGGAGAGCAGTACTTC. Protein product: CASSADLLERGEQYF.

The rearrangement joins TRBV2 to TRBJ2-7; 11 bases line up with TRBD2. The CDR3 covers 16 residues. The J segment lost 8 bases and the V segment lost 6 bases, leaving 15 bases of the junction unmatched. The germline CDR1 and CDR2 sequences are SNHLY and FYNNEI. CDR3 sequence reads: CASREEKGLAGGKQYF. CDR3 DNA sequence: TGTGCCAGCAGAGAGGAGAAGGGCCTAGCGGGAGGAAAGCAGTACTTC.

The CDR3 loop is CASSSRLAGGPNEQFF. The CDR3, as DNA: TGTGCCAGCAGTTCAAGACTAGCGGGAGGTCCCAATGAGCAGTTCTTC. The genes are TRBV28 and TRBJ2-1, with 13 bases matching TRBD2. The CDR3 is 16 amino acids. J gave up 6 bases and V 4 bases, and 6 bases lay outside the gene matches. Germline V lookup: CDR1 MDHEN, CDR2 SYDVKM.

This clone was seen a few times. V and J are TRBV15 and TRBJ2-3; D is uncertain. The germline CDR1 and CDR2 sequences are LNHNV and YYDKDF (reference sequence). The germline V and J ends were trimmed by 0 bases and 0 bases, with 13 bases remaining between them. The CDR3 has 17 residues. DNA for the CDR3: TGTGCCACCAGCAGAGAGGTTAGATACTCTAGCACAGATACGCAGTATTTT. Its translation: CATSREVRYSSTDTQYF.

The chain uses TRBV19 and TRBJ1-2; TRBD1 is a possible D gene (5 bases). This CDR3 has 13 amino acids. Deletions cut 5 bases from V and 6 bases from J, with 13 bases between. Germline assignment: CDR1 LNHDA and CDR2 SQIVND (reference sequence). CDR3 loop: CASSPRVSHGYTF. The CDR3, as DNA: TGTGCCAGTAGTCCCAGGGTTTCGCATGGCTACACCTTC.